This T cell receptor beta chain derives from a study of tumor-infiltrating lymphocytes in primary liver carcinoma. Production of TCR beta cDNA used approximately 0.45 ug total RNA together with a constant-region primer. Libraries for TCR beta were built through three nested multiplex PCR rounds, which together made up a slightly modified ARM-PCR procedure. Rounds one and two of PCR, each of 10 cycles, were primed with TRBV1-TRBV30 forward primers and a C-beta reverse primer. TCRdb fed the multiplex PCR reads into MiXCR, producing one record per CDR3 protein. Seen here are some 50,000 distinct CDR3 sequences, just over 70% observed once, and the top ten hold 25% to 30%. Bulk tissue was left unsorted, and RNA and DNA were co-extracted from roughly 20-30 mg of it. The CDR3 totals 16 residues. The germline gives CDR1 MNHNS, CDR2 SASEGT. V was clipped by 10 bases and J by 1 base, with 20 bases between them.

The sequenced sample was liver tumor tissue from sampling region 5. Subset denoted: tumor region T5, tumor centre. This receptor was obtained from a man between 40 and 49 years old with primary liver carcinoma and hepatitis B virus infection. The chain links TRBV6-1 to TRBJ2-1; D remains unclear. CDR3 sequence: CATLGDQTDSYNEQFF. The CDR3, as DNA: TGTGCCACCCTGGGCGATCAAACGGATTCCTACAATGAGCAGTTCTTC.